A single sample is the source of the 10 T cell receptor beta chains below, sequenced in a study of blood T cell repertoires in COVID-19. Method: immunoSEQ multiplex PCR; TCRdb's copy keeps in-frame clones and lacks some. Of about 180,000 clones listed, approximately 89% are singletons. Sample: peripheral blood. All receptors come from a woman between 25 and 40 years old with acute or convalescent COVID-19.

Note on this clone: The junction differs from germline at one of its ends, possibly a read error. Other DNA sequences within the sample encode an identical CDR3. This chain uses TRBV6-1 with TRBJ2-2, with 11 bases lining up with TRBD1. Germline lookup yields CDR1 MNHNS and CDR2 SASEGT. The CDR3 extends over 16 amino acids. The CDR3 region has the DNA TGTGCCAGCAGTGAACGTGGACAGGGGGCCACCGGAGAGCTGTTTTTT. Amino acid sequence: CASSERGQGATGELFF.

V is TRBV11-2 and J is TRBJ1-4; the D gene is possibly TRBD1 (5 bases). The CDR3 consists of 15 residues. CDR1 SGHAT and CDR2 FQNNGV come from the germline V gene. The ends were cut back, 3 bases at V and 7 bases at J, with 15 bases in the middle. CDR3 sequence (DNA): TGTGCCAGCAGCTTCACCGAAGGGACTGCTGAAAAACTGTTTTTT. Encoded protein: CASSFTEGTAEKLFF.

This CDR3 reads CASSISRTEGESYEQYF. The CDR3 bases are TGTGCCAGCAGCATAAGCCGGACTGAGGGGGAGTCCTACGAGCAGTACTTC. The chain uses TRBV21-1 and TRBJ2-7; TRBD1 is taken as the D call from the table, unchecked against the DNA. TRBV21-1 is a pseudogene locus. The CDR3 contains 17 residues.

The chain employs TRBV5-1 and TRBJ2-4; TRBD1 might be the D (6 bases). Trimming cost V 1 base and J 3 bases, with 20 bases left between them. This CDR3 has 18 residues. Germline CDR1 and CDR2: SGHRS and YFSETQ. This CDR3 is CASSLTPGTKRVKNIQYF. CDR3 coding DNA: TGCGCCAGCAGCTTGACCCCGGGGACAAAGAGGGTCAAAAACATTCAGTACTTC.

As DNA, the CDR3 is TGTGCCAGCTCACCACCGCGGGGACAGGGGGGCTCCTACAATGAGCAGTTCTTC. Translated: CASSPPRGQGGSYNEQFF. The chain carries TRBV18 and TRBJ2-1; 11 nucleotides align to TRBD1. Trimming cost V 0 bases and J 0 bases; bases outside gene matches: 4. The germline CDR1 and CDR2 sequences are KGHSH and LQKENI. The CDR3 extends over 18 amino acids.

The chain uses TRBV29-1 and TRBJ2-5; 7 nucleotides match TRBD1. The junction had 17 bases not matched to a gene; V was cut back by 5 bases and J by 5 bases. The CDR3 extends over 16 amino acids. The germline CDR1 and CDR2 sequences are SQVTM and ANQGSEA. The CDR3 DNA reads TGCAGCGTTACTCACCCTCTACAGGGGTCGGGGGAGACCCAGTACTTC. Translated: CSVTHPLQGSGETQYF. Drawing the rest from reference TRBV29-1 and TRBJ2-5, the complete variable domain is SAVISQKPSRDICQRGTSLTIQCQVDSQVTMMFWYRQQPGQSLTLIATANQGSEATYESGFVIDKFPISRPNLTFSTLTVSNMSPEDSSIYLCSVTHPLQGSGETQYFGPGTRLLVL.

The V call is TRBV28, the J call TRBJ2-2; unclear D gene. Trimming removed 6 bases at V and 4 bases at J, with 9 bases between. Germline V CDR1 and CDR2: MDHEN, SYDVKM. The CDR3 length is 13 residues. CDR3 DNA sequence: TGTGCCAGCAGCCCCGCGTCCACCGGGGAGCTGTTTTTT. Translation: CASSPASTGELFF.

The V gene is TRBV5-4, the J gene TRBJ2-2; 10 bases are shared with TRBD1. The V gene end was trimmed by 4 bases and the J gene end by 5 bases; junction bases not matched to a gene: 11. Germline lookup yields CDR1 SGHNT and CDR2 YYREEE (reference sequence). This CDR3 spans 17 amino acids. The CDR3: CASSRPGTGAGTGELFF. The CDR3 bases are TGTGCCAGCAGCCGTCCCGGGACAGGGGCGGGGACCGGGGAGCTGTTTTTT. Together with reference TRBV5-4 and TRBJ2-2, the CDR3 gives the full variable domain: ETGVTQSPTHLIKTRGQQVTLRCSSQSGHNTVSWYQQALGQGPQFIFQYYREEENGRGNFPPRFSGLQFPNYSSELNVNALELDDSALYLCASSRPGTGAGTGELFFGEGSRLTVL.

The gene calls are TRBV28 and TRBJ2-2, with 7 bases fitting TRBD1. V lost 5 bases to trimming and J lost 7 bases; unmatched junction nucleotides: 7. Germline values: CDR1 MDHEN, CDR2 SYDVKM. The CDR3 is 14 amino acids. CDR3 nucleotides: TGTGCCAGCAGTCCCGGGACAGTAGGCGGGGAGCTGTTTTTT. Protein sequence: CASSPGTVGGELFF.

The V call is TRBV6-5, the J call TRBJ2-1; D ambiguous. This CDR3 has 11 amino acids. CDR1 MNHEY and CDR2 SVGAGI come from the germline V gene. Trimming shortened V by 7 bases and J by 6 bases, and 7 bases separated the two germline ends. DNA of the CDR3: TGTGCCAGCACTCCCCTCAATGAGCAGTTCTTC. This sequence encodes CASTPLNEQFF.